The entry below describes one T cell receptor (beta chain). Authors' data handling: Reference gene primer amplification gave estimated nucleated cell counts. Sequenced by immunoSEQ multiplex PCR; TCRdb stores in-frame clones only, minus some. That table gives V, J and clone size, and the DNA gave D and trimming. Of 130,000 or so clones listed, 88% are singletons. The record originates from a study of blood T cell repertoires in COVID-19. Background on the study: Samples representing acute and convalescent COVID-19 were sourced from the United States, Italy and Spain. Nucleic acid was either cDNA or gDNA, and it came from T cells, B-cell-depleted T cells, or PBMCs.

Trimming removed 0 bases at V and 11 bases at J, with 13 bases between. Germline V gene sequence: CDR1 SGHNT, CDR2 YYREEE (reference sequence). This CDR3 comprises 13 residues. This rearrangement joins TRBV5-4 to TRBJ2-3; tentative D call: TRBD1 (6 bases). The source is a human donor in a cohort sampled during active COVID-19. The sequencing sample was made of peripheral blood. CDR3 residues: CASSLAGTLRQYF. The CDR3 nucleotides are TGTGCCAGCAGCTTGGCCGGGACATTAAGGCAGTATTTT. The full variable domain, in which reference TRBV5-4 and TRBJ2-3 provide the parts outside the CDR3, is ETGVTQSPTHLIKTRGQQVTLRCSSQSGHNTVSWYQQALGQGPQFIFQYYREEENGRGNFPPRFSGLQFPNYSSELNVNALELDDSALYLCASSLAGTLRQYFGPGTRLTVL.